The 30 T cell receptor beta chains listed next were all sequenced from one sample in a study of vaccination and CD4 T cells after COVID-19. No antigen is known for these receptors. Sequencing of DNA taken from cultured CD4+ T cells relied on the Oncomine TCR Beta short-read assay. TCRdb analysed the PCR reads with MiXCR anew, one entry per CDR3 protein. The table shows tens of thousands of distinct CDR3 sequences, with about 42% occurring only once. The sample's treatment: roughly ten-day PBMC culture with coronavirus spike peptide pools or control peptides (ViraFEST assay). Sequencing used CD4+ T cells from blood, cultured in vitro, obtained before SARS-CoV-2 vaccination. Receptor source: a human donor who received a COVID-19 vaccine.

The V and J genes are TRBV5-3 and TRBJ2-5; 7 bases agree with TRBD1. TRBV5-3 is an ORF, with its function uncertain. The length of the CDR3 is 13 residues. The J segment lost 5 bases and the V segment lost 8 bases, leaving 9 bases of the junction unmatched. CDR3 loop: CASSRGGWETQYF. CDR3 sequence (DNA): TGTGCCAGCAGCCGAGGGGGCTGGGAGACCCAGTACTTC.

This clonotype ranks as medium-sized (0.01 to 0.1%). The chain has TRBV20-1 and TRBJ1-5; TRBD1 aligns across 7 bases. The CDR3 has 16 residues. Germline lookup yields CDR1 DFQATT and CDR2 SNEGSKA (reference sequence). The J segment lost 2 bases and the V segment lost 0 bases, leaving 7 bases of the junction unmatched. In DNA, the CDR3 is TGCAGTGCTAGAGAAGCAACAGGGGAGGGCAATCAGCCCCAGCATTTT. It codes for CSAREATGEGNQPQHF.

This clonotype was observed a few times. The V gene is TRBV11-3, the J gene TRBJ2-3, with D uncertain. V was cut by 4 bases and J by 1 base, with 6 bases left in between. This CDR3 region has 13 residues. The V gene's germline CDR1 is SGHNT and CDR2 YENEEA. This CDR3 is CASSSARTDTQYF. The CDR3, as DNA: TGTGCCAGCAGCTCGGCCCGCACAGATACGCAGTATTTT.

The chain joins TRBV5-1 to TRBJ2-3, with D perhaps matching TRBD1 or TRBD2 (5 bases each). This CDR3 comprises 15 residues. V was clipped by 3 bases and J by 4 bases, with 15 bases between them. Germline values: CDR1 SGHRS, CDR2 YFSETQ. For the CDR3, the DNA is TGCGCCAGCAGCTCCCCAGGGAGAGGGGCAGATACGCAGTATTTT. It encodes CASSSPGRGADTQYF.

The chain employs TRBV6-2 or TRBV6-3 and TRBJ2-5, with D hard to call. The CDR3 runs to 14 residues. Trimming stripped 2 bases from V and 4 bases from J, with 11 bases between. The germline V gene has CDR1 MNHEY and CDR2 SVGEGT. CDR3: CASSYRGEVETQYF. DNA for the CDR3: TGTGCCAGCAGTTACCGCGGCGAAGTAGAGACCCAGTACTTC.

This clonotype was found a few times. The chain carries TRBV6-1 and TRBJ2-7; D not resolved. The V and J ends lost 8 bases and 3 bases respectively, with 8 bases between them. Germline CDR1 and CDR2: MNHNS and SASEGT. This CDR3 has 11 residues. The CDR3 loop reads CASGRDYEQYF. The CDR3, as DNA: TGTGCCAGCGGCAGAGACTACGAGCAGTACTTC.

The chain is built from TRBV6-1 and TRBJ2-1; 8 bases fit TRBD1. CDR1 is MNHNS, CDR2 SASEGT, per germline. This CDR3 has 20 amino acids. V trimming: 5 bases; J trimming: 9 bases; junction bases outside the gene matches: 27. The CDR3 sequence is CASSPQPQGAFIREVVEQFF. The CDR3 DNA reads TGTGCCAGCAGTCCCCAACCCCAGGGGGCGTTTATCCGCGAGGTTGTTGAGCAGTTCTTC.

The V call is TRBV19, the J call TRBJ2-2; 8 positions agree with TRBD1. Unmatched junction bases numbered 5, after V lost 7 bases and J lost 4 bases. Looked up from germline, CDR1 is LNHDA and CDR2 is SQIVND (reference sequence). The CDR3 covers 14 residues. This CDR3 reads CASTTGDGTGELFF. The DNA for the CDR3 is TGTGCCAGTACGACAGGGGATGGCACCGGGGAGCTGTTTTTT. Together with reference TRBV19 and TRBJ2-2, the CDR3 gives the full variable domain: DGGITQSPKYLFRKEGQNVTLSCEQNLNHDAMYWYRQDPGQGLRLIYYSQIVNDFQKGDIAEGYSVSREKKESFPLTVTSAQKNPTAFYLCASTTGDGTGELFFGEGSRLTVL.

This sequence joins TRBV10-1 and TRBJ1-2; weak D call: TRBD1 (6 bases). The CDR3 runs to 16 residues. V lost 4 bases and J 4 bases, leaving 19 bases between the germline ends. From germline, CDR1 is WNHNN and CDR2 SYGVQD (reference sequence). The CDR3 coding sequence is TGCGCCAGCAGTGTTCCAGACAGGCTACAGGGCTATGGCTACACCTTC. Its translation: CASSVPDRLQGYGYTF.

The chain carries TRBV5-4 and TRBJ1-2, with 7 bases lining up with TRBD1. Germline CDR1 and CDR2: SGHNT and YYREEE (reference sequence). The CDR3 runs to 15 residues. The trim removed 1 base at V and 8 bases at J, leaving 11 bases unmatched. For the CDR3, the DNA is TGTGCCAGCAGCTTGAGAGACAGGGCGCACTGGGGCTACACCTTC. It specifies CASSLRDRAHWGYTF.

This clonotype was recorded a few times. CDR3: CSAETSGGESSYNEQFF. For the CDR3, the DNA is TGCAGTGCTGAGACTAGCGGGGGGGAGTCGTCCTACAATGAGCAGTTCTTC. V usage is TRBV20-1 and J usage is TRBJ2-1; 14 bases are a match to TRBD2. This CDR3 comprises 17 residues. The trim removed 5 bases at V and 1 base at J, leaving 7 bases unmatched. The V gene's germline CDR1 is DFQATT and CDR2 SNEGSKA (reference sequence).

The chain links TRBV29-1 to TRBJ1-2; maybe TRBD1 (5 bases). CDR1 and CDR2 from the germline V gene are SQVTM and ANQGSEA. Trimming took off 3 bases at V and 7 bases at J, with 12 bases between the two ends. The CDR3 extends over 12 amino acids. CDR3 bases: TGCAGCGTTGAGAGGGGCACGGGTGGCTACACCTTC. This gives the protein CSVERGTGGYTF.

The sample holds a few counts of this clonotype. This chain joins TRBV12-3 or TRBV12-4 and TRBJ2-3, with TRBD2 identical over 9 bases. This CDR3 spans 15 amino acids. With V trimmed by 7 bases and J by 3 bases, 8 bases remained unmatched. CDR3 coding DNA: TGTGCCAGCACCAACCCGGGACTAGCAACAGATACGCAGTATTTT. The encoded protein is CASTNPGLATDTQYF.

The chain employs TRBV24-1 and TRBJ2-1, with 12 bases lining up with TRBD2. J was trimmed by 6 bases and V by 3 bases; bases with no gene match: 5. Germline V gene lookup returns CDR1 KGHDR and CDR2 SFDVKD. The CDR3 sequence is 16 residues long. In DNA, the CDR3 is TGTGCCACCAGTGATCCTAGCGGGGGGGTTCTCAATGAGCAGTTCTTC. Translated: CATSDPSGGVLNEQFF.

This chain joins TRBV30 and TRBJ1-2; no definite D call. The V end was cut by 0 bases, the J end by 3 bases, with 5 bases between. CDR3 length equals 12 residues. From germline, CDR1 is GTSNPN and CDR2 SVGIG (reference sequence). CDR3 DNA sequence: TGTGCCTGGAGTGTTACGGACTATGGCTACACCTTC. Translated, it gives CAWSVTDYGYTF.

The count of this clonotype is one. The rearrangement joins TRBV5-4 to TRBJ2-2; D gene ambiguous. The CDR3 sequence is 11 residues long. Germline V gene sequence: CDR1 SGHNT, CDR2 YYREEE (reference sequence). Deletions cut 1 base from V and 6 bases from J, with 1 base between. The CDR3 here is CASSLSGELFF. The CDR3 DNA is TGTGCCAGCAGCTTGTCCGGGGAGCTGTTTTTT.

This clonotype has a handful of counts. For the CDR3, the DNA is TGTGCCAGCAGCCATATATCGGGAGCTTCACAGGGTACAGATACGCAGTATTTT. Its translation is CASSHISGASQGTDTQYF. V gene TRBV14 combines with J gene TRBJ2-3; either TRBD1 or TRBD2 may fit D (6 bases each). Germline V gives CDR1 SGHDN, CDR2 FVKESK. The CDR3 extends over 18 amino acids. V dropped 3 bases and J dropped 3 bases, with 22 bases sitting between them.

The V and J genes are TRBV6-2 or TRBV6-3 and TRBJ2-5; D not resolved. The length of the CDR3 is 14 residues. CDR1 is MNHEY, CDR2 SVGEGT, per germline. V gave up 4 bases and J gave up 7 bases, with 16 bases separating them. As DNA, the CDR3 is TGTGCCAGCAGTTCCCTAACTCCCTCCGCGACCCAGTACTTC. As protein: CASSSLTPSATQYF.

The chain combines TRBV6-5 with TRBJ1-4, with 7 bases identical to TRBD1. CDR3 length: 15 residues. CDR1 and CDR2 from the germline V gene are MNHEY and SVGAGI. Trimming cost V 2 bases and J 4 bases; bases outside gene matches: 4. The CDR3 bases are TGTGCCAGCAGTTACAGGACAGGACGTAATGAAAAACTGTTTTTT. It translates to CASSYRTGRNEKLFF.

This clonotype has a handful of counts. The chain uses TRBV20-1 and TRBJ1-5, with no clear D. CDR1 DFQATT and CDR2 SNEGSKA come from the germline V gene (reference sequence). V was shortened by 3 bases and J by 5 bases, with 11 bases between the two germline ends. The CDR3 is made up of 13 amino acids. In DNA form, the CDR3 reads TGCAGTGCTAGGACCGCCTGGGATCAGCCCCAGCATTTT. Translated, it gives CSARTAWDQPQHF.

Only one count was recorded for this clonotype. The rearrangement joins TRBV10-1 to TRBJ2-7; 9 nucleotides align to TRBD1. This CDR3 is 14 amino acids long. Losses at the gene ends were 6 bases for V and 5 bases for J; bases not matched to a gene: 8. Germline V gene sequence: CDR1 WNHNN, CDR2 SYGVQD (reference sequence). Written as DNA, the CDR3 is TGCGCCAGCAGCCAAACAGGGGGCAGGAACGAGCAGTACTTC. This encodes CASSQTGGRNEQYF.

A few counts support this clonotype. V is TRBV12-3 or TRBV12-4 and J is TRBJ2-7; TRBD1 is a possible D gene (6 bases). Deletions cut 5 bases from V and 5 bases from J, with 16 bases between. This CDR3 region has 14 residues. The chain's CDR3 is CASSASGVSNEQYF. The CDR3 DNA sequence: TGTGCCAGCAGTGCATCAGGGGTTTCCAACGAGCAGTACTTC.

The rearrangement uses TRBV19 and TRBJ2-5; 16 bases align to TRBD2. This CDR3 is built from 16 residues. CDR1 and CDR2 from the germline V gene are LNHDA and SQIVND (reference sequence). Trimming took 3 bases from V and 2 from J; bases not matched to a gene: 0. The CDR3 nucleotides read TGTGCCAGTAGTATGGGACTAGCGGGGGGGCAAGAGACCCAGTACTTC. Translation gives CASSMGLAGGQETQYF.

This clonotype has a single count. CDR3 protein: CASSLNRRLSGNTIYF. CDR3 coding DNA: TGTGCCAGCAGTTTAAACCGGCGGCTCTCTGGAAACACCATATATTTT. The J gene is TRBJ1-3, the V gene TRBV12-3 or TRBV12-4; D remains ambiguous. The V gene lost 2 bases and the J gene lost 0 bases, with 11 bases spanning the gap. The CDR3 is 16 residues long.

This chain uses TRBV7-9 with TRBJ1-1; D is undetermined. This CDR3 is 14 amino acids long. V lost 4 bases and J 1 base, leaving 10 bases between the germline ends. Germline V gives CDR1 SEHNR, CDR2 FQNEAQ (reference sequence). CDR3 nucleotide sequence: TGTGCCAGCAGCTCCGTAGATTCGAACACTGAAGCTTTCTTT. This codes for CASSSVDSNTEAFF.

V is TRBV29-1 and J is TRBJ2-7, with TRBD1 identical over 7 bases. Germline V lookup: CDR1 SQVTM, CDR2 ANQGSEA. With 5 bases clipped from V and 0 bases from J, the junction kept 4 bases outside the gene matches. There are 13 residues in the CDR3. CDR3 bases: TGCAGCGTTACAGGGGTCCGCTCCTACGAGCAGTACTTC. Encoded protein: CSVTGVRSYEQYF.

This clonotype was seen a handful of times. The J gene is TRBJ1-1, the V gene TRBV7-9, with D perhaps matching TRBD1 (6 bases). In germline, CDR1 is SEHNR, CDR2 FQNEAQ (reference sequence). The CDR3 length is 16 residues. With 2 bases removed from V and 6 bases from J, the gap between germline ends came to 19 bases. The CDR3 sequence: CASSLTAGALGAEAFF. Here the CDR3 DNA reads TGTGCCAGCAGCTTAACCGCAGGGGCTCTGGGTGCTGAAGCTTTCTTT.

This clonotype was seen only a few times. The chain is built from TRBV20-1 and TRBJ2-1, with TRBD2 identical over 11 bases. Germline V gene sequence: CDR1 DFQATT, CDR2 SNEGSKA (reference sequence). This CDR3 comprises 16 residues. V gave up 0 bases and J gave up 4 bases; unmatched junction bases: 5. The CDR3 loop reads CSARDGGTSGYNEQFF. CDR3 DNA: TGCAGTGCTAGAGATGGCGGGACTAGCGGTTACAATGAGCAGTTCTTC.

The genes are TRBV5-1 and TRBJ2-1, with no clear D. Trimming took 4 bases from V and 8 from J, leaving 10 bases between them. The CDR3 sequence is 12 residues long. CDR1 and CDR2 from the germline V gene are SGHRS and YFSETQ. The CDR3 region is CASSVTTDEQFF. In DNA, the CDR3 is TGCGCCAGCAGCGTCACCACTGATGAGCAGTTCTTC. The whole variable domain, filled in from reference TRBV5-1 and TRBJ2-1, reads KAGVTQTPRYLIKTRGQQVTLSCSPISGHRSVSWYQQTPGQGLQFLFEYFSETQRNKGNFPGRFSGRQFSNSRSEMNVSTLELGDSALYLCASSVTTDEQFFGPGTRLTVL.

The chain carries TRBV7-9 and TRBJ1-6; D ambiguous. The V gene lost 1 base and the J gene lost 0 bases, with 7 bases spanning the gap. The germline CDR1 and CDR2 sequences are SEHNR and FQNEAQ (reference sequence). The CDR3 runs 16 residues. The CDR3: CASSLVGSSYNSPLHF. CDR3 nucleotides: TGTGCCAGCAGCTTAGTTGGGAGCTCCTATAATTCACCCCTCCACTTT.